A single sample gave rise to the 8 T cell receptor beta chains below, sequenced in a study of preoperative IRX-2 immunotherapy in early breast cancer. This table comes from immunoSEQ multiplex PCR, and its TCRdb copy is limited to in-frame clones, with some not included. The repertoire holds roughly 99,000 clones, with roughly 89% as singletons. The treatment denotes: preoperative locoregional IRX-2 cytokine immunotherapy. Sequenced here: tumor tissue, sampled after IRX-2 immunotherapy. Source of these receptors: a human donor with breast cancer.

This clone was seen a single time. CDR3 DNA sequence: TGTGCCAGCTCACCAGGACAGCTGGGGAACACTGAAGCTTTCTTT. Protein product: CASSPGQLGNTEAFF. The V call is TRBV18, the J call TRBJ1-1; maybe TRBD1 (6 bases). From germline, CDR1 is KGHSH and CDR2 LQKENI. This CDR3 has 15 residues. V shed 2 bases and J shed 1 base, with 11 bases lying between them.

The chain links TRBV5-1 to TRBJ2-3, with TRBD2 matching 7 bases. CDR3 length: 14 amino acids. Germline CDR1 SGHRS, CDR2 YFSETQ. After removal of 8 bases from V and 2 bases from J, the junction contained 8 bases not matched to a gene. The CDR3 DNA follows: TGCGCCAGTTGTACTAGCGACTACACAGATACGCAGTATTTT. It codes for CASCTSDYTDTQYF.

The V gene is TRBV5-1, the J gene TRBJ2-2; 7 bases align to TRBD2. Per germline, CDR1 SGHRS and CDR2 YFSETQ. The ends lost 3 bases at V and 4 bases at J; junction bases unmatched: 6. This CDR3 has 15 amino acids. CDR3: CASSSAGVRTGELFF. The DNA of the CDR3 is TGCGCCAGCAGCTCGGCGGGAGTTCGCACCGGGGAGCTGTTTTTT.

The rearrangement joins TRBV19 to TRBJ2-1, with 9 nucleotides matching TRBD2. The CDR3 totals 17 residues. Germline V CDR1 and CDR2: LNHDA, SQIVND (reference sequence). V lost 3 bases, J lost 9 bases, and 15 bases stayed unmatched. The DNA for the CDR3 is TGTGCCAGTAGTATCACCGGGACTAGCCCTGCAAGCAGTGAGCAGTTCTTC. Translating gives CASSITGTSPASSEQFF. The full variable domain, rest sourced from reference TRBV19 and TRBJ2-1, is DGGITQSPKYLFRKEGQNVTLSCEQNLNHDAMYWYRQDPGQGLRLIYYSQIVNDFQKGDIAEGYSVSREKKESFPLTVTSAQKNPTAFYLCASSITGTSPASSEQFFGPGTRLTVL.

V and J are TRBV10-1 and TRBJ2-2; TRBD1 matches at 9 bases. Germline loops: CDR1 WNHNN, CDR2 SYGVQD (reference sequence). Unmatched junction bases numbered 0, after V lost 6 bases and J lost 4 bases. The CDR3 contains 13 residues. DNA of the CDR3: TGCGCCAGCAGACAGGGGGCCACCGGGGAGCTGTTTTTT. This encodes CASRQGATGELFF.

The CDR3 DNA sequence: TGTGCCAGCAGTTACACAGGGAACTCACCCCTCCACTTT. Translation: CASSYTGNSPLHF. The V and J genes are TRBV6-8 and TRBJ1-6, with a possible D match to TRBD1 (6 bases). The CDR3 is 13 residues long. V lost 2 bases, J lost 10 bases, and 9 bases lay in between. Germline CDR1 is MNHGY and CDR2 is SAAAGT.

The chain uses TRBV16 and TRBJ1-4; D not certain. CDR1 and CDR2 (germline): KGHSY, FQNENV. The V gene lost 0 bases and the J gene lost 17 bases, with 7 bases spanning the gap. The CDR3 runs 10 residues. The CDR3 DNA is TGTGCCAGCAGCCAATCACTTTGCTTTTTT. This translates into CASSQSLCFF.

The chain couples TRBV28 to TRBJ1-2, with D perhaps TRBD1 (6 bases). CDR1 is MDHEN, CDR2 SYDVKM, per germline. The CDR3 is 15 amino acids. With 4 bases removed from V and 2 bases from J, the gap between germline ends came to 14 bases. CDR3 DNA sequence: TGTGCCAGCAGTTACCCCGGGGGGGCGAACTATGGCTACACCTTC. It yields the protein CASSYPGGANYGYTF.